Sequencing of this T cell receptor beta chain was carried out in a study of blood T cell repertoires in COVID-19. Study details: Acute and convalescent COVID-19 samples came from the United States, Italy and Spain.

V was cut by 2 bases and J by 2 bases, with 12 bases left in between. The CDR3 totals 15 residues. In germline, CDR1 is MNHEY, CDR2 SMNVEV (reference sequence). Generated by immunoSEQ multiplex PCR, the TCRdb table keeps only in-frame clones and is missing some. The table includes roughly 300,000 clones, over 75% detected once. The receptor was isolated from a woman in her twenties or thirties with COVID-19, enrolled during active disease. Sequenced: peripheral blood. The chain recombines TRBV27 with TRBJ1-2; tentatively, D is TRBD1 (5 bases). CDR3 bases: TGTGCCAGCAGTTTACGGATCGGGGGGAACTATGGCTACACCTTC. It encodes CASSLRIGGNYGYTF.